This entry lists 4 T cell receptor beta chains sequenced from one sample in a study of CD8+ T cells in alopecia areata. Noted treatment: oral pan-JAK inhibitor, 5-10 mg twice daily. RNA extraction was followed by reverse transcription into cDNA, which acted as the sequencing template. Measured with immunoSEQ multiplex PCR; TCRdb has only the in-frame clones, and not every one. Altogether hundreds of thousands of clones are present, 45% to 70% being singletons, with the ten largest covering 0.75% to 0.95%. The sample here was CD4+ T cells sorted from blood, taken at roughly week 53, from a patient treated with tofacitinib. Receptor source: a human donor with alopecia areata.

In this sample, this clone turned up a few times. The chain links TRBV19 to TRBJ1-5, with a weak D call TRBD1 (5 bases). Deletions cut 7 bases from V and 1 base from J, with 11 bases between. From germline, CDR1 is LNHDA and CDR2 SQIVND (reference sequence). The CDR3 length is 14 residues. The DNA for the CDR3 is TGTGCCAGTACTGGGGGGTTGAGCAATCAGCCCCAGCATTTT. Amino acid sequence: CASTGGLSNQPQHF.

The chain carries TRBV7-9 and TRBJ2-5; 7 bases are a match to TRBD2. Germline CDR1 is SEHNR and CDR2 is FQNEAQ (reference sequence). CDR3 length: 15 residues. The V segment lost 1 base and the J segment 3 bases; nucleotides outside the gene matches: 5. The CDR3 protein is CASSLEASGEETQYF. CDR3 DNA: TGTGCCAGCAGCTTAGAAGCTAGCGGAGAAGAGACCCAGTACTTC.

The CDR3 reads CASSFSGGISYNEQFF. The CDR3 DNA sequence: TGCGCCAGCAGCTTTTCAGGGGGTATCTCCTACAATGAGCAGTTCTTC. The chain is built from TRBV5-1 and TRBJ2-1; TRBD1 agrees at 7 bases. CDR1 and CDR2 (germline): SGHRS, YFSETQ. V lost 2 bases, J lost 0 bases, and 5 bases stayed unmatched. This CDR3 is built from 16 residues.

The chain carries TRBV18 and TRBJ2-2; D gene ambiguous. This CDR3 is built from 12 residues. Germline V lookup: CDR1 KGHSH, CDR2 LQKENI. With 5 bases removed from V and 4 bases from J, the gap between germline ends came to 5 bases. Written as DNA, the CDR3 is TGTGCCAGCTCAAACCGCACCGGGGAGCTGTTTTTT. This translates into CASSNRTGELFF. Supplemented by reference TRBV18 and TRBJ2-2, the full variable domain reads NAGVMQNPRHLVRRRGQEARLRCSPMKGHSHVYWYRQLPEEGLKFMVYLQKENIIDESGMPKERFSAEFPKEGPSILRIQQVVRGDSAAYFCASSNRTGELFFGEGSRLTVL.